The clone carrying this T cell receptor (beta chain) has at least ten counts. Its cognate antigen is unknown. These data belong to a study of identical twins. Study-level points and caveats: The study found weaker excess twin sharing in beta out-of-frame sequences.

TCRdb reanalysed the 5' RACE reads using MiXCR and keeps one entry per CDR3 protein. This table has 640,000 or so distinct CDR3 sequences, around 6% appearing once. This receptor was identified in a man between 18 and 29 years old in good health. Sequenced material: naive T cells sorted from blood.

CDR3 nucleotides: TGTGCCACCAGTGATGGCGGGAAGGAGACCCAGTACTTC. Its protein is CATSDGGKETQYF. This chain joins TRBV24-1 and TRBJ2-5; perhaps TRBD2 as D (6 bases). The CDR3 is made up of 13 amino acids. The germline V and J ends were trimmed by 3 bases and 5 bases, with 9 bases remaining between them. CDR1 is KGHDR, CDR2 SFDVKD, per germline.